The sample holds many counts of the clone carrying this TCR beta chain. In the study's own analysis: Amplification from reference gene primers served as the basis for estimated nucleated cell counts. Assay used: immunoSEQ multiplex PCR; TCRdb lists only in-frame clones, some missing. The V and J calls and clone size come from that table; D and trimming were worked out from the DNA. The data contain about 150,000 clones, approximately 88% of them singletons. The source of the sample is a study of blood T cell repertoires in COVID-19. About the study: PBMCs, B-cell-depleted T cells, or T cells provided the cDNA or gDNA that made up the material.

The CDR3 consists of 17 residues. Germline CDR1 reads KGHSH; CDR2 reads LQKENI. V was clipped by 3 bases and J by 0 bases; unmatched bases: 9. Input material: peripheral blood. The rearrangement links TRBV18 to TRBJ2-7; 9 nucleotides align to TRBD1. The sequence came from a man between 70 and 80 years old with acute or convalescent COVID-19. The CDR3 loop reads CASSPVTGTGLSYEQYF. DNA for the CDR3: TGTGCCAGCTCACCCGTAACCGGGACAGGGCTCTCCTACGAGCAGTACTTC.